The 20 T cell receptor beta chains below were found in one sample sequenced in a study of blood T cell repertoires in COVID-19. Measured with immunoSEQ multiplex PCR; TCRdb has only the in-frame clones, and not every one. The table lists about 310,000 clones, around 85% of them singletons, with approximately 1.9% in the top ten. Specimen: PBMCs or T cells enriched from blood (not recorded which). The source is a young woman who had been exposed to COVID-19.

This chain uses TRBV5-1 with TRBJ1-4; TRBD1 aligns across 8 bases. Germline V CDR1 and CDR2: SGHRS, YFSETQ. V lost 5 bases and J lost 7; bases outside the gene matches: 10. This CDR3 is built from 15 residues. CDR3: CASSLNRGLGEKLFF. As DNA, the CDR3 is TGCGCCAGCAGTTTGAACAGGGGGTTGGGTGAAAAACTGTTTTTT.

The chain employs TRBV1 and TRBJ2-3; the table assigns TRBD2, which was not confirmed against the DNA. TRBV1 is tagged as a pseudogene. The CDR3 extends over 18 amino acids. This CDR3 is CTSSQDRTGEDVRDTQYF. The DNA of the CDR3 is TGCACCAGCAGCCAAGATCGAACGGGAGAGGACGTTCGGGATACGCAGTATTTT.

The CDR3, as DNA: TGCGCCAGCAGCTTGGCCATTGGACTAGCATCTGAGCAGTTCTTC. This sequence encodes CASSLAIGLASEQFF. The chain combines TRBV5-1 with TRBJ2-1; 8 nucleotides line up with TRBD2. CDR3 length: 15 amino acids. Losses at the gene ends were 0 bases for V and 9 bases for J; bases not matched to a gene: 8. Germline lookup yields CDR1 SGHRS and CDR2 YFSETQ. Complete variable domain (other parts from reference TRBV5-1 and TRBJ2-1): KAGVTQTPRYLIKTRGQQVTLSCSPISGHRSVSWYQQTPGQGLQFLFEYFSETQRNKGNFPGRFSGRQFSNSRSEMNVSTLELGDSALYLCASSLAIGLASEQFFGPGTRLTVL.

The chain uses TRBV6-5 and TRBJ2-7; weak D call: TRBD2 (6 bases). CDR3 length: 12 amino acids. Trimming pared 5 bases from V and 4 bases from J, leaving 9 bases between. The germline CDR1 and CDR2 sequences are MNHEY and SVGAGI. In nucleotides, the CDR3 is TGTGCCAGCAGTAGGAGGGTATACGAGCAGTACTTC. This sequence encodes CASSRRVYEQYF.

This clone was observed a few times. In DNA form, the CDR3 reads TGTGCCAGCAGCCAAGGCTCGGACAGGTTCAATTCACCCCTCCACTTT. Its protein is CASSQGSDRFNSPLHF. The rearrangement joins TRBV14 to TRBJ1-6, with 7 bases that match TRBD1. The length of the CDR3 is 16 residues. CDR1 is SGHDN and CDR2 is FVKESK in the germline V gene. The V and J ends lost 1 base and 7 bases, in that order; junction bases with no gene match: 7. Complete variable domain (other parts from reference TRBV14 and TRBJ1-6): EAGVTQFPSHSVIEKGQTVTLRCDPISGHDNLYWYRRVMGKEIKFLLHFVKESKQDESGMPNNRFLAERTGGTYSTLKVQPAELEDSGVYFCASSQGSDRFNSPLHFGNGTRLTVT.

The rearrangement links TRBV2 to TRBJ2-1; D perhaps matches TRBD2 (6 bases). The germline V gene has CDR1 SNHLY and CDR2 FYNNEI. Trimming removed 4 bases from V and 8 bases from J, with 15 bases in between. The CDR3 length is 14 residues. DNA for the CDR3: TGTGCCAGCAGTGGACTAGGGGCGCATGATGAGCAGTTCTTC. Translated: CASSGLGAHDEQFF. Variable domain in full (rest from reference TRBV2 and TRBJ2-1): EPEVTQTPSHQVTQMGQEVILRCVPISNHLYFYWYRQILGQKVEFLVSFYNNEISEKSEIFDDQFSVERPDGSNFTLKIRSTKLEDSAMYFCASSGLGAHDEQFFGPGTRLTVL.

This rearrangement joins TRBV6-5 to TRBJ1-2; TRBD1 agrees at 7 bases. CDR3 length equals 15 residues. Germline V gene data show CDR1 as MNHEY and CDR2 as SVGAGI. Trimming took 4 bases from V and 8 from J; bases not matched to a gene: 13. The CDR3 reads CASSFYRGHTNGYTF. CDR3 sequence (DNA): TGTGCCAGCAGTTTTTACAGGGGCCATACCAACGGCTACACCTTC.

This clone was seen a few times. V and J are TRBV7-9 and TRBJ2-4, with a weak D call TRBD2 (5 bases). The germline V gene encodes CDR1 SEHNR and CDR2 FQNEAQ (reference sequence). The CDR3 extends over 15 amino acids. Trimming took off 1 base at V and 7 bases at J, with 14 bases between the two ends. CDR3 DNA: TGTGCCAGCAGCTTAGGGAGACTACCTAACAACATTCAGTACTTC. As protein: CASSLGRLPNNIQYF.

Here the CDR3 reads CASSFGTGTYNEQFF. The CDR3 nucleotides are TGTGCCAGCAGCTTCGGGACAGGGACATACAATGAGCAGTTCTTC. The chain recombines TRBV5-4 with TRBJ2-1, with 9 bases lining up with TRBD1. The trim removed 2 bases at V and 4 bases at J, leaving 4 bases unmatched. In germline, CDR1 is SGHNT, CDR2 YYREEE (reference sequence). This CDR3 is 15 amino acids long. The variable domain in full, with the rest retrieved from reference TRBV5-4 and TRBJ2-1, is ETGVTQSPTHLIKTRGQQVTLRCSSQSGHNTVSWYQQALGQGPQFIFQYYREEENGRGNFPPRFSGLQFPNYSSELNVNALELDDSALYLCASSFGTGTYNEQFFGPGTRLTVL.

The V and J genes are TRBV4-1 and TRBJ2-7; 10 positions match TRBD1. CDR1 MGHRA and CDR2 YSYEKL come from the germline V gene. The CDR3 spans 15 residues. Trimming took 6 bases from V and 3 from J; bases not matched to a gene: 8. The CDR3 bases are TGCGCCAGCAGTCACGGGGGGACAGGGGTCTACGAGCAGTACTTC. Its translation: CASSHGGTGVYEQYF.

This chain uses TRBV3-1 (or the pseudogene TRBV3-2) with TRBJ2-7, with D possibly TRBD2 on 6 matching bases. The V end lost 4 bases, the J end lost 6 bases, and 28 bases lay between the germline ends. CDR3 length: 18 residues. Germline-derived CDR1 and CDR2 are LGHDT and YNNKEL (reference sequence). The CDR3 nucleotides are TGTGCCAGCAGCCCCGATGGGGACGGAGGGGCCTACAGCGCCGAGCAGTACTTC. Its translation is CASSPDGDGGAYSAEQYF.

The CDR3 DNA reads as TGCGCCAGCAGCTTATCATCGGATAATTCACCCCTCCACTTT. Its protein product is CASSLSSDNSPLHF. The chain recombines TRBV5-1 with TRBJ1-6, with D uncertain. This CDR3 spans 14 amino acids. Trimming shortened V by 2 bases and J by 5 bases, and 8 bases separated the two germline ends. CDR1 and CDR2 (germline): SGHRS, YFSETQ.

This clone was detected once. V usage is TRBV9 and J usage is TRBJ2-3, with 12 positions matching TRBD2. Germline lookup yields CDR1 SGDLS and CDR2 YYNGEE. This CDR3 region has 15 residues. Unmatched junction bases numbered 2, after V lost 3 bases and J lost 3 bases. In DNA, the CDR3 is TGTGCCAGCAGCGCTCTAGCGGGGGGGACAGATACGCAGTATTTT. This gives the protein CASSALAGGTDTQYF.

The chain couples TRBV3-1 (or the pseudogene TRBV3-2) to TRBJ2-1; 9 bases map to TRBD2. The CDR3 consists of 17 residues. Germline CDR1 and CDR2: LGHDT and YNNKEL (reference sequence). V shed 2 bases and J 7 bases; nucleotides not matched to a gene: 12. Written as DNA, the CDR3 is TGTGCCAGCAGCCAATTTTTAGGCGGGAGCGGGGGGAATGAGCAGTTCTTC. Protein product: CASSQFLGGSGGNEQFF.

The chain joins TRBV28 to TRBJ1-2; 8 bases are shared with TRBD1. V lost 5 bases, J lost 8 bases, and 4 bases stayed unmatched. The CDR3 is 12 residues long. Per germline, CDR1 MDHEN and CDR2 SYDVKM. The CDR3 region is CASSMTGVGYTF. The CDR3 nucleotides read TGTGCCAGCAGTATGACAGGGGTGGGCTACACCTTC.

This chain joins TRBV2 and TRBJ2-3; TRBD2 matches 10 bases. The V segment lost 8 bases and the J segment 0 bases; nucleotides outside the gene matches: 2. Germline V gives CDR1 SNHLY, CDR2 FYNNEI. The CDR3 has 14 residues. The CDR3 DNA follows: TGTGCCAGCCAACTAGCGGGGAGCACAGATACGCAGTATTTT. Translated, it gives CASQLAGSTDTQYF.

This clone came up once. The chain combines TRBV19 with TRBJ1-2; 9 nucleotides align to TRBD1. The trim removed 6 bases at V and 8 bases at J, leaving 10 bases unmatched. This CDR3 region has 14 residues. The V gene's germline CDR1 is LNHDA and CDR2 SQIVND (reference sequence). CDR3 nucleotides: TGTGCCAGTAGGGACTCACAGGGGGCGCCCGGCTACACCTTC. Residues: CASRDSQGAPGYTF.

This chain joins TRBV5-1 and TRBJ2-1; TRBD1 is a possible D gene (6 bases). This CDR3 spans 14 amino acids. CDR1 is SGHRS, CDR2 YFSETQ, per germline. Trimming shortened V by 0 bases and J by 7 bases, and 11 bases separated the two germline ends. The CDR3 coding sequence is TGCGCCAGCAGCTTGGGGCAGGGGTTAAATGAGCAGTTCTTC. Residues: CASSLGQGLNEQFF.

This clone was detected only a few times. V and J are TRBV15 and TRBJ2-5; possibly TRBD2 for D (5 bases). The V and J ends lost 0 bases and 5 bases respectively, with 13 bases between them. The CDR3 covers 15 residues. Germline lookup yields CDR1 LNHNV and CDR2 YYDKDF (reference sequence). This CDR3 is CATSRDLSVEETQYF. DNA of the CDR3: TGTGCCACCAGCAGAGATCTTAGCGTGGAGGAGACCCAGTACTTC.

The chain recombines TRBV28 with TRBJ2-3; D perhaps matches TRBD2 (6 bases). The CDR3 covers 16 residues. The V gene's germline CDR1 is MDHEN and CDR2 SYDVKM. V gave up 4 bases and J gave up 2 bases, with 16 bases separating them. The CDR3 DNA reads TGTGCCAGCAGTTATTCGGGAGTTTGGGACACAGATACGCAGTATTTT. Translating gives CASSYSGVWDTDTQYF. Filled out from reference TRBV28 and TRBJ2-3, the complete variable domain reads DVKVTQSSRYLVKRTGEKVFLECVQDMDHENMFWYRQDPGLGLRLIYFSYDVKMKEKGDIPEGYSVSREKKERFSLILESASTNQTSMYLCASSYSGVWDTDTQYFGPGTRLTVL.